This TCR beta chain is from a study of chronic HIV infection and antiretroviral therapy (dated by TCRdb to about 2015). In its sample, this clonotype was seen a few times. Its antigen is not yet known. One base away there is no much larger clone; base qualities are not given. The CDR1 and CDR2 encoded by the germline V gene are ENHRY and SYGVKD. V ends up 5 bases short and J 8 bases short, with an unmatched junction base count of 11. There are 14 amino acids in the CDR3, from cysteine to phenylalanine inclusive. Only the CDR3 portion is preserved as DNA: 42 bases, with reading frame beginning at the first base. Receptor libraries were prepared by 5' RACE. Sequencing took place on an Illumina MiSeq. TCRdb ran its own pipeline on the public reads, namely fastp trimming at Q25 and MiXCR clone calling, and kept in-frame beta chains. Each entry merges the rows of one CDR3 protein and shows their most common DNA and genes. Here the sample has roughly 50,000 distinct CDR3 sequences; 15% to 20% occur a single time. The ten largest account for 2.5% to 3% of the sample.

Specimen: peripheral blood. The V gene is TRBV10-3 and the J gene is TRBJ1-2; the junction holds 7 bases that match TRBD1. The clonotype originates from an adult who had HIV and had not received antiretroviral therapy, or was an uninfected healthy control (not recorded which). The DNA sequence reads TGTGCCATCAGTTCCTTCGACAGGGACGGCGGCTACACCTTC. It translates to CAISSFDRDGGYTF.